Below are 8 T cell receptor beta chains sequenced from a single sample in a study of blood T cell repertoires in COVID-19. Assay: immunoSEQ multiplex PCR; the TCRdb copy retains only in-frame clones and omits some. The data show approximately 210,000 clones, roughly 89% seen once. The material sequenced was peripheral blood. These TCRs come from a young man who had recovered from COVID-19.

This rearrangement joins TRBV6-6 to TRBJ2-7; weak D call: TRBD1 (7 bases). V was clipped by 5 bases and J by 2 bases, with 16 bases between them. Germline V gene sequence: CDR1 MNHNY, CDR2 SVGAGI (reference sequence). The length of the CDR3 is 15 residues. The CDR3 nucleotides are TGTGCCAGCAGTGGCGGGACAGACCCAACCTACGAGCAGTACTTC. Encoded protein: CASSGGTDPTYEQYF.

The J gene is TRBJ2-6, the V gene TRBV24-1, with 8 bases identical to TRBD2. CDR3 length: 16 residues. Germline lookup yields CDR1 KGHDR and CDR2 SFDVKD. V shed 5 bases, J shed 2 bases, and the junction held 4 bases outside the gene matches. The CDR3 region has the DNA TGTGCCACCAGTGTGCGGGGGGCGCCTGGGGCCAACGTCCTGACTTTC. Translation: CATSVRGAPGANVLTF.

The chain's CDR3 is CASSLPLLQMGGGYTF. For the CDR3, the DNA is TGTGCCAGCAGTTTGCCCCTTCTCCAGATGGGGGGAGGCTACACCTTC. The chain joins TRBV28 to TRBJ1-2; D is possibly TRBD1 (5 bases). This CDR3 is 16 amino acids long. Germline V gene lookup returns CDR1 MDHEN and CDR2 SYDVKM. The V gene lost 3 bases and the J gene lost 8 bases, with 22 bases spanning the gap.

The CDR3 nucleotides are TGTGCCAGCAGCCCGAGGGGGCCGGGAACCTTC. This codes for CASSPRGPGTF. This chain joins TRBV5-5 and TRBJ1-2; 7 bases agree with TRBD1. V lost 4 bases to trimming and J lost 14 bases; unmatched junction nucleotides: 8. This CDR3 has 11 residues. Germline assignment: CDR1 SGHKS and CDR2 YYEKEE (reference sequence).

The chain uses TRBV12-3 or TRBV12-4 and TRBJ2-1; tentatively, D is TRBD1 (5 bases). The CDR3 consists of 12 residues. With 7 bases removed from V and 8 bases from J, the gap between germline ends came to 12 bases. In nucleotides, the CDR3 is TGTGCCAGCACCGAATTAGGGGATGAGCAGTTCTTC. As protein: CASTELGDEQFF.

The gene calls are TRBV5-1 and TRBJ2-7; 7 bases fit TRBD2. J gave up 0 bases and V 4 bases, and 7 bases lay outside the gene matches. The germline CDR1 and CDR2 sequences are SGHRS and YFSETQ. The CDR3 length is 15 residues. The CDR3 is CASSLPRGSSYEQYF. The CDR3 region has the DNA TGCGCCAGCAGCCTCCCGCGGGGGAGCTCCTACGAGCAGTACTTC.

The V gene is TRBV29-1, the J gene TRBJ2-7; 10 nucleotides match TRBD1. The CDR3 runs to 13 residues. Germline V gene sequence: CDR1 SQVTM, CDR2 ANQGSEA. The ends lost 6 bases at V and 2 bases at J; junction bases unmatched: 4. CDR3 region: CSVAGTGAYEQYF. In nucleotides, the CDR3 is TGCAGCGTCGCCGGGACAGGGGCCTACGAGCAGTACTTC.

J is TRBJ2-7 and V is TRBV5-8; D is uncertain. The V and J ends lost 4 bases and 3 bases respectively, with 5 bases between them. The CDR3 length is 11 residues. From germline, CDR1 is SGHTS and CDR2 YDEGEE. For the CDR3, the DNA is TGTGCCAGCAGCGCCTACTACGAGCAGTACTTC. This sequence encodes CASSAYYEQYF.